The next 28 T cell receptor beta chains were all read from a single sample in a study of T cell repertoires in cytomegalovirus infection. MiXCR, applied by TCRdb to the reads, yields one record per CDR3 protein. This table holds more than 400,000 distinct CDR3 sequences, about 25% found once. The sequenced sample consisted of PBMCs. The receptors come from a human donor in good health (CMV status not recorded). Some clones in this sample may be carry-over from other donors' samples.

This clonotype occurred many times. This chain links TRBV7-2 with TRBJ2-3, with 7 bases lining up with TRBD2. This CDR3 is 14 amino acids long. Losses at the gene ends were 4 bases for V and 5 bases for J; bases not matched to a gene: 6. Germline V CDR1 and CDR2: SGHTA, FQGNSA. The CDR3 nucleotides read TGTGCCAGCAGCTCCAGCGGGAAGGTAGATACGCAGTATTTT. This encodes CASSSSGKVDTQYF.

This clonotype was detected a few times. The chain joins TRBV19 to TRBJ1-5; D not resolved. The V gene lost 3 bases and the J gene lost 7 bases, with 13 bases spanning the gap. The CDR3 extends over 14 amino acids. The germline CDR1 and CDR2 sequences are LNHDA and SQIVND (reference sequence). The CDR3 protein is CASSMLGWGQPQHF. CDR3 DNA sequence: TGTGCCAGTAGTATGTTGGGGTGGGGACAGCCCCAGCATTTT.

This clonotype showed up many times. The chain couples TRBV7-2 to TRBJ2-5, with a tentative D call TRBD2 (5 bases). The CDR3 has 14 amino acids. Germline CDR1 is SGHTA and CDR2 is FQGNSA. V lost 0 bases and J 1 base, leaving 6 bases between the germline ends. The CDR3 loop is CASSLARVQETQYF. CDR3 in DNA: TGTGCCAGCAGCTTAGCGCGGGTCCAAGAGACCCAGTACTTC.

The J gene is TRBJ1-1, the V gene TRBV6-6; a possible D gene is TRBD1 (5 bases). Looked up from germline, CDR1 is MNHNY and CDR2 is SVGAGI (reference sequence). The CDR3 covers 15 residues. Between the trimmed V and J ends, which lost 7 bases and 2 bases, there was a span of 17 bases. In DNA form, the CDR3 reads TGTGCCAGCACCCCCCAGACAGTTAGTAACACTGAAGCTTTCTTT. Protein sequence: CASTPQTVSNTEAFF.

This clonotype was seen a few times. This rearrangement joins TRBV11-3 to TRBJ2-3; the match to TRBD2 covers 10 bases. CDR3 length: 16 residues. Per germline, CDR1 SGHNT and CDR2 YENEEA. J was trimmed by 2 bases and V by 4 bases; bases with no gene match: 6. The CDR3 is CASSSGTSASTDTQYF. The CDR3 DNA is TGTGCCAGCAGCTCCGGGACTAGCGCCTCCACAGATACGCAGTATTTT.

This rearrangement joins TRBV15 to TRBJ2-7; TRBD1 or TRBD2 may be the D gene (5 bases each). The CDR3 covers 14 residues. V lost 0 bases, J lost 7 bases, and 13 bases lay in between. Germline values: CDR1 LNHNV, CDR2 YYDKDF (reference sequence). The CDR3 sequence is CATSRDEGRREQYV. CDR3 nucleotides: TGTGCCACCAGCAGAGATGAGGGGCGGCGGGAGCAGTACGTC.

V usage is TRBV18 and J usage is TRBJ2-7, with 10 bases that match TRBD2. The CDR3 runs 17 residues. The germline gives CDR1 KGHSH, CDR2 LQKENI. V shed 1 base and J 6 bases; nucleotides not matched to a gene: 12. The CDR3, as DNA: TGTGCCAGCTCACCACGGTCGCTAGCGGGAGTAGTCGGCGAGCAGTACTTC. It encodes CASSPRSLAGVVGEQYF.

V and J are TRBV13 and TRBJ1-2; perhaps TRBD1 as D (5 bases). This CDR3 has 18 amino acids. Trimming removed 7 bases at V and 5 bases at J, with 29 bases between. The germline CDR1 and CDR2 sequences are PRHDT and FYEKMQ (reference sequence). The CDR3 loop is CASNQGIRNAGLGYGYTF. CDR3 DNA: TGTGCCAGCAACCAAGGGATCAGGAACGCGGGACTCGGGTATGGCTACACCTTC.

Only a few counts were recorded for this clonotype. The V and J genes are TRBV6-5 and TRBJ2-3, with D perhaps matching TRBD1 (6 bases). The CDR3 totals 14 residues. Trimming took off 5 bases at V and 3 bases at J, with 12 bases between the two ends. Germline V gene sequence: CDR1 MNHEY, CDR2 SVGAGI. The CDR3 DNA follows: TGTGCCAGCAGTCCCGGGACAACAACAGATACGCAGTATTTT. It is translated as CASSPGTTTDTQYF.

This rearrangement joins TRBV7-9 to TRBJ2-1; a possible D gene is TRBD1 (5 bases). The germline CDR1 and CDR2 sequences are SEHNR and FQNEAQ (reference sequence). The ends were cut back, 5 bases at V and 5 bases at J, with 16 bases in the middle. The CDR3 has 15 amino acids. The CDR3 coding sequence is TGTGCCAGCAGCCCTTCCCACCTAGGGGACAATGAGCAGTTCTTC. The encoded protein is CASSPSHLGDNEQFF.

The chain links TRBV27 to TRBJ2-7, with 9 bases fitting TRBD1. The CDR3 runs to 14 residues. In germline, CDR1 is MNHEY, CDR2 SMNVEV (reference sequence). With 5 bases clipped from V and 3 bases from J, the junction kept 5 bases outside the gene matches. The CDR3 DNA reads TGTGCCAGCAGTACAGGGGGCGGACTCTACGAGCAGTACTTC. Protein sequence: CASSTGGGLYEQYF.

The gene calls are TRBV5-6 and TRBJ2-1; perhaps D is TRBD1 or TRBD2 (5 bases each). This CDR3 comprises 13 residues. Between the trimmed V and J ends, which lost 6 bases and 7 bases, there was a span of 14 bases. CDR1 is SGHDT and CDR2 is YYEEEE in the germline V gene. CDR3 residues: CASTSWGPNEQFF. The DNA of the CDR3 is TGTGCCAGCACCTCGTGGGGACCGAATGAGCAGTTCTTC.

This clonotype occurred once. V usage is TRBV6-2 or TRBV6-3 and J usage is TRBJ2-7; D is possibly TRBD1 or TRBD2 (5 bases each). V gave up 1 base and J gave up 3 bases, with 10 bases separating them. This CDR3 region has 14 residues. Germline V gene sequence: CDR1 MNHEY, CDR2 SVGEGT. CDR3: CASSYLGRGYEQYV. The CDR3 DNA is TGTGCCAGCAGTTACTTGGGACGTGGCTACGAGCAGTACGTC.

This clonotype has more than one count but fewer than ten. The rearrangement joins TRBV15 to TRBJ1-4, with a weak D call TRBD1 (5 bases). CDR1 is LNHNV, CDR2 YYDKDF, per germline (reference sequence). The V gene lost 0 bases and the J gene lost 8 bases, with 13 bases spanning the gap. This CDR3 spans 15 amino acids. CDR3 amino acids: CATSREKGKSEKLFF. The CDR3 DNA follows: TGTGCCACCAGCAGAGAGAAGGGGAAGAGCGAAAAACTGTTTTTT.

This rearrangement joins TRBV6-2 or TRBV6-3 to TRBJ2-1; D might be TRBD2 (5 bases). V lost 3 bases to trimming and J lost 5 bases, with 17 bases between them. CDR1 is MNHEY and CDR2 is SVGEGT in the germline V gene. The CDR3 has 16 amino acids. The CDR3 loop reads CASSYRVWLADNEQFF. For the CDR3, the DNA is TGTGCCAGCAGTTATAGAGTCTGGCTAGCAGACAATGAGCAGTTCTTC.

The chain recombines TRBV7-8 with TRBJ1-2, with TRBD1 as a possible D gene (5 bases). Germline V CDR1 and CDR2: SGHVS, FQNEAQ. The CDR3 sequence is 12 residues long. Trimming removed 8 bases at V and 10 bases at J, with 17 bases between. CDR3 sequence: CASLRPTGDYTF. The CDR3, as DNA: TGTGCCAGCCTAAGACCCACAGGAGACTACACCTTC.

This clonotype was counted a few times. V is TRBV12-3 or TRBV12-4 and J is TRBJ1-5; D possibly corresponds to TRBD1 (5 bases). With 5 bases removed from V and 5 bases from J, the gap between germline ends came to 10 bases. The CDR3 contains 13 residues. Here the CDR3 DNA reads TGTGCCAGCAGTCCCGGGACTTATCAGCCCCAGCATTTT. This sequence encodes CASSPGTYQPQHF.

This clonotype was seen a few times. The rearrangement uses TRBV20-1 and TRBJ1-5, with D possibly being TRBD1 (6 bases). The CDR3 has 13 amino acids. Germline V CDR1 and CDR2: DFQATT, SNEGSKA (reference sequence). With 5 bases removed from V and 3 bases from J, the gap between germline ends came to 11 bases. This CDR3 is CSASTGSNQPQHF. The CDR3 nucleotides are TGCAGTGCTTCTACAGGGTCCAATCAGCCCCAGCATTTT.

As regards this clonotype: This may come from a read error, since a much larger clone is one base off. CDR3 sequence: CASKVRGQGVDEQYF. Written as DNA, the CDR3 is TGTGCCAGTAAGGTGCGGGGACAGGGTGTAGACGAGCAGTACTTC. The chain combines TRBV7-2 with TRBJ2-7, with 9 bases identical to TRBD1. Trimming removed 9 bases from V and 5 bases from J; junction bases left unmatched: 14. The CDR3 runs to 15 residues. CDR1 SGHTA and CDR2 FQGNSA come from the germline V gene.

The table lists this clonotype with a few counts. The chain couples TRBV6-2 or TRBV6-3 to TRBJ2-1; no definite D call. V lost 6 bases and J 8 bases, leaving 14 bases between the germline ends. CDR1 is MNHEY, CDR2 SVGEGT, per germline. The CDR3 spans 13 residues. The CDR3 bases are TGTGCCAGCAGGGGTAACGTCGGCGATGAGCAGTTCTTC. Its translation is CASRGNVGDEQFF.

CDR3 bases: TGTGCCATCAGCCTCCGGGCCACCTACGAGCAGTACTTC. Its translation: CAISLRATYEQYF. V usage is TRBV10-3 and J usage is TRBJ2-7; D gene uncertain. The CDR3 has 13 amino acids. V lost 6 bases to trimming and J lost 2 bases, with 11 bases between them. Per the germline V gene, CDR1 is ENHRY and CDR2 is SYGVKD.

This clonotype was counted between two and nine times. The chain uses TRBV11-3 and TRBJ2-1; D gene uncertain. Germline CDR1 reads SGHNT; CDR2 reads YENEEA. This CDR3 is built from 16 residues. The V gene lost 3 bases and the J gene lost 0 bases, with 12 bases spanning the gap. CDR3 DNA: TGTGCCAGCAGCTTTGGTAGCTGGAGCTCCTACAATGAGCAGTTCTTC. Translated: CASSFGSWSSYNEQFF.

In this sample, this clonotype turned up a few times. The CDR3 coding sequence is TGCAGTGCCCTGGGACAGGTAATCAATCAGCCCCAGCATTTT. Its protein is CSALGQVINQPQHF. The rearrangement joins TRBV20-1 to TRBJ1-5; 8 nucleotides line up with TRBD1. This CDR3 is 14 amino acids long. The V and J ends lost 6 bases and 3 bases, in that order; junction bases with no gene match: 7. Germline V gene data show CDR1 as DFQATT and CDR2 as SNEGSKA (reference sequence).

The chain employs TRBV24-1 and TRBJ2-3; 7 bases map to TRBD2. Germline CDR1 reads KGHDR; CDR2 reads SFDVKD. J gave up 0 bases and V 1 base, and 3 bases lay outside the gene matches. The CDR3 length is 16 residues. Here the CDR3 reads CATSDFPAGSTDTQYF. The CDR3 DNA reads TGTGCCACCAGTGATTTTCCAGCGGGGAGCACAGATACGCAGTATTTT.

The genes are TRBV27 and TRBJ2-6; maybe TRBD2 (5 bases). This CDR3 spans 16 amino acids. With 5 bases removed from V and 2 bases from J, the gap between germline ends came to 13 bases. Germline assignment: CDR1 MNHEY and CDR2 SMNVEV (reference sequence). CDR3 nucleotide sequence: TGTGCCAGCAGTCCCCGGGGTTCGCCTGGGGCCAACGTCCTGACTTTC. It encodes CASSPRGSPGANVLTF.

This chain uses TRBV18 with TRBJ2-1; no firm D call. Looked up from germline, CDR1 is KGHSH and CDR2 is LQKENI. V lost 1 base and J lost 9, with 19 bases in between. The CDR3 totals 16 residues. The CDR3 region has the DNA TGTGCCAGCTCACCACAGGTGGCTCGTGCTGGTAGTGAGCAGTTCTTC. Its protein is CASSPQVARAGSEQFF.

Only one count was recorded for this clonotype. The rearrangement joins TRBV10-3 to TRBJ2-1; 9 positions agree with TRBD2. CDR1 and CDR2 from the germline V gene are ENHRY and SYGVKD. This CDR3 region has 14 residues. The V gene end was trimmed by 7 bases and the J gene end by 3 bases; junction bases not matched to a gene: 4. The CDR3 DNA follows: TGTGCCATCAAACTGACTAGCGGCTACAATGAGCAGTTCTTC. Its translation is CAIKLTSGYNEQFF.

The chain links TRBV4-1 to TRBJ2-1; 11 positions match TRBD2. Germline V lookup: CDR1 MGHRA, CDR2 YSYEKL. The V and J ends lost 0 bases and 7 bases, in that order; junction bases with no gene match: 11. The CDR3 is 18 residues long. CDR3 nucleotide sequence: TGCGCCAGCAGCCAAGAAGGTCTAGCGGGAGGTGGGGGGAATGAGCAGTTCTTC. This gives the protein CASSQEGLAGGGGNEQFF.